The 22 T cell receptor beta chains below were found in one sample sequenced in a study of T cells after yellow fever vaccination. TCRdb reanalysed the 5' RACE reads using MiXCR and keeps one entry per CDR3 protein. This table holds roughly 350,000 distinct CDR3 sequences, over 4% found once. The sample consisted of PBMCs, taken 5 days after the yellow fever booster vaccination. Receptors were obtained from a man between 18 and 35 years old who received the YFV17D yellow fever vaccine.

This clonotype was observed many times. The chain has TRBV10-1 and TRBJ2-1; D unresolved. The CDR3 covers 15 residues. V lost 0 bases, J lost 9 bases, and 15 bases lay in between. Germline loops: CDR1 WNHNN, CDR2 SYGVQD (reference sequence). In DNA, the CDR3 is TGCGCCAGCAGTGAGTCGGGTAGGCTTTCGAGTGAGCAGTTCTTC. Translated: CASSESGRLSSEQFF.

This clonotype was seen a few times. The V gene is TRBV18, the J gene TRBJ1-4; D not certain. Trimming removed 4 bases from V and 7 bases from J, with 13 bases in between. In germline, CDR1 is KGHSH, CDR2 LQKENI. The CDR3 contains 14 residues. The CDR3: CASSLNPLGEKLFF. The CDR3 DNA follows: TGTGCCAGCTCACTAAACCCCCTGGGTGAAAAACTGTTTTTT.

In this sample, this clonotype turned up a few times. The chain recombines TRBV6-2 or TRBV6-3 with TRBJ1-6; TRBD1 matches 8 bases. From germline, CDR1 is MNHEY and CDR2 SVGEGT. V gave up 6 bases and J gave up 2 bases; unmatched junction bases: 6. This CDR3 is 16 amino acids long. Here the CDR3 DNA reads TGTGCCAGCAGAGGGACAGGTCGGACCTATAATTCACCCCTCCACTTT. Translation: CASRGTGRTYNSPLHF.

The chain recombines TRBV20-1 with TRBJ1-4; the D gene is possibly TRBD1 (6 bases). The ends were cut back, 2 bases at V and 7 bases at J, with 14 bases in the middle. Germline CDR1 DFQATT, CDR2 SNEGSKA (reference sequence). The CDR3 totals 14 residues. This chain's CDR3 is CSARSDRAVEKLFF. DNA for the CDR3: TGCAGTGCTAGATCGGACAGAGCTGTTGAAAAACTGTTTTTT.

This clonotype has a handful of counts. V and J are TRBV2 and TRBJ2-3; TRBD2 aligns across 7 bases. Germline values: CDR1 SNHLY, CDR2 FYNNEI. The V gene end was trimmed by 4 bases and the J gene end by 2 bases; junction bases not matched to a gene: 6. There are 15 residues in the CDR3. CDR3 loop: CASSGGSGVTDTQYF. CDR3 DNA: TGTGCCAGCAGTGGAGGGAGCGGGGTCACAGATACGCAGTATTTT.

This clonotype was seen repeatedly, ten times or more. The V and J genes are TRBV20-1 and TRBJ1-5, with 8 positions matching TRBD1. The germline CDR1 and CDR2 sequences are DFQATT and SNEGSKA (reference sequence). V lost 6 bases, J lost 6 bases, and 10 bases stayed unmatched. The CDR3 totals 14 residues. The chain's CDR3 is CSALLGDRTQPQHF. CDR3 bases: TGCAGTGCCCTTTTGGGGGACAGGACTCAGCCCCAGCATTTT.

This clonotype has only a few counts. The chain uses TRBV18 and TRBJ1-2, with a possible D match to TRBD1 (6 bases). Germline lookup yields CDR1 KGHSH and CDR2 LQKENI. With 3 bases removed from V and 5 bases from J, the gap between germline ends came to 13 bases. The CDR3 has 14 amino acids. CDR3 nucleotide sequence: TGTGCCAGCTCACCTTCGCCACAGGGATATGGCTACACCTTC. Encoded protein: CASSPSPQGYGYTF.

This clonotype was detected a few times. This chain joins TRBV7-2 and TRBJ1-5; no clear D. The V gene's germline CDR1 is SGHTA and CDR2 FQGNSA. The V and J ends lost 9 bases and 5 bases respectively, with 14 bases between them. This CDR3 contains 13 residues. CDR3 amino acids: CASGERVHQPQHF. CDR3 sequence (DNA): TGTGCCAGTGGTGAGAGGGTGCATCAGCCCCAGCATTTT.

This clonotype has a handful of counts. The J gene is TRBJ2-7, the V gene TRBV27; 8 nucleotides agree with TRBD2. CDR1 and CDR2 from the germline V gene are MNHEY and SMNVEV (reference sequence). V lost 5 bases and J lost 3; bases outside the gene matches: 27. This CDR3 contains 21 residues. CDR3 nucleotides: TGTGCCAGCAGTCCCCAGTGGGACTTTTCGCCCACCGGGACTAGTATCTACGAGCAGTACTTC. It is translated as CASSPQWDFSPTGTSIYEQYF.

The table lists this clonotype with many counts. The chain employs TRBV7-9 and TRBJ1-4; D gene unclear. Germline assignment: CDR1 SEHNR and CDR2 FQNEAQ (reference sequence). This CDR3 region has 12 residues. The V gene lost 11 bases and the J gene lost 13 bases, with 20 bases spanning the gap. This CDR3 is CAYDLSQSTLFF. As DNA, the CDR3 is TGTGCCTACGACTTATCGCAGTCTACACTGTTTTTT. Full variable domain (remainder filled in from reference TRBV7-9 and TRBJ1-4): DTGVSQNPRHKITKRGQNVTFRCDPISEHNRLYWYRQTLGQGPEFLTYFQNEAQLEKSRLLSDRFSAERPKGSFSTLEIQRTEQGDSAMYLCAYDLSQSTLFFGSGTQLSVL.

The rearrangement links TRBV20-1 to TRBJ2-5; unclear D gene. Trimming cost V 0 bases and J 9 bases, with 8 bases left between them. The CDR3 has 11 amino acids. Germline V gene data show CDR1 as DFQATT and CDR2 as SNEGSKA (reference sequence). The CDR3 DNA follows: TGCAGTGCTAGAGAAGGGTGGGCCCAGTACTTC. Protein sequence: CSAREGWAQYF.

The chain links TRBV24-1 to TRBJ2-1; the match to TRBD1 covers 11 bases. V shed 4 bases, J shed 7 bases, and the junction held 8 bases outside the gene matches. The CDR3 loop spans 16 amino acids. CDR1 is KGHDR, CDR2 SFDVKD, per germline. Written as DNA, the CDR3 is TGTGCCACCAGTGACAAGGACAGGGGGCTGTGGAATGAGCAGTTCTTC. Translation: CATSDKDRGLWNEQFF.

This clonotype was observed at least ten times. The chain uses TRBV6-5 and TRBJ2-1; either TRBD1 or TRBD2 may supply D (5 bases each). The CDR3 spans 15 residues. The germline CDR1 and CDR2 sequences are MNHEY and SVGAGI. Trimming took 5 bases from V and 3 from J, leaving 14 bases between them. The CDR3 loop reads CASSRGRVFYNEQFF. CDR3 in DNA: TGTGCCAGCAGTCGGGGACGGGTTTTCTACAATGAGCAGTTCTTC.

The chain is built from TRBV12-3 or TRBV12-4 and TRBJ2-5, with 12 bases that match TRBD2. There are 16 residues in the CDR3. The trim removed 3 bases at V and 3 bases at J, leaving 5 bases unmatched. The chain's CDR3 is CASSLWTSGIKETQYF. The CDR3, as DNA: TGTGCCAGCAGTTTGTGGACTAGCGGGATAAAAGAGACCCAGTACTTC.

This CDR3 reads CASSQEEYEKLFF. In DNA form, the CDR3 reads TGTGCCAGCAGCCAAGAGGAATATGAAAAACTGTTTTTT. The chain joins TRBV14 to TRBJ1-4, with D uncertain. CDR3 size: 13 residues. The germline CDR1 and CDR2 sequences are SGHDN and FVKESK. V lost 0 bases to trimming and J lost 6 bases, with 5 bases between them.

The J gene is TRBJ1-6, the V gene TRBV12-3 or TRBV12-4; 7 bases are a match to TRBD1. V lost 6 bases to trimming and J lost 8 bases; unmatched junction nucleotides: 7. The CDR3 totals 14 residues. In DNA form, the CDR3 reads TGTGCCAGCAGAGGACAGGCTCCCTATTCACCCCTCCACTTT. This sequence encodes CASRGQAPYSPLHF.

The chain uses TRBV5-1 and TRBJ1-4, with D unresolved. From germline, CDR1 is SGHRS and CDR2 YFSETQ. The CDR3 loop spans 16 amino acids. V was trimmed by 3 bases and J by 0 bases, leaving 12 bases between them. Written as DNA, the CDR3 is TGCGCCAGCAGCTATAACAGCCTTGCAACTAATGAAAAACTGTTTTTT. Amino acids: CASSYNSLATNEKLFF.

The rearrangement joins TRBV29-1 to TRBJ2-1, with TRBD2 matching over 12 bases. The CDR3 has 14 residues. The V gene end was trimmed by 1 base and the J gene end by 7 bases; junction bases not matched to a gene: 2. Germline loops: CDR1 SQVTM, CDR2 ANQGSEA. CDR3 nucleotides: TGCAGCGTTGAAGGAACTAGCGGGGGGAATGAGCAGTTCTTC. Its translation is CSVEGTSGGNEQFF.

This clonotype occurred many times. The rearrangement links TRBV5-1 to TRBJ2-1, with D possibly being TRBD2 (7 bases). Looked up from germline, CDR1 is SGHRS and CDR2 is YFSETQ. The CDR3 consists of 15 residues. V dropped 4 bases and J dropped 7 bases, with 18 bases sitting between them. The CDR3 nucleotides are TGCGCCAGCAGCCTCGGGGCGGGGGCAGGGAATGAGCAGTTCTTC. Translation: CASSLGAGAGNEQFF.

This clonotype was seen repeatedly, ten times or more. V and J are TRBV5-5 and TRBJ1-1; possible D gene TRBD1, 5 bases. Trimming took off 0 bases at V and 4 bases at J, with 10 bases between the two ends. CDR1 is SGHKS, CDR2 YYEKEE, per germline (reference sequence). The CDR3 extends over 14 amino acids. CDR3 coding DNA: TGTGCCAGCAGCTTGGAAATGAGGGGCACTGAAGCTTTCTTT. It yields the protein CASSLEMRGTEAFF.

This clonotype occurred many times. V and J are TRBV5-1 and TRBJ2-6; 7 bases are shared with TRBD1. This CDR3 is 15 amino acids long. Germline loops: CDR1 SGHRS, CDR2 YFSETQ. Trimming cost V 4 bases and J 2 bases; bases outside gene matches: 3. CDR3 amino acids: CASSPDRAGANVLTF. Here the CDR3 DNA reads TGCGCCAGCAGCCCTGACAGGGCTGGGGCCAACGTCCTGACTTTC.

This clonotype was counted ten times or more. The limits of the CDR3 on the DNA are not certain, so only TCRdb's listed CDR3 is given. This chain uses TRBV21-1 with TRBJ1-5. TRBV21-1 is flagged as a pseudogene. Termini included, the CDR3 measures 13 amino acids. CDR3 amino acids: CASWADGNQPQHF.